The clone carrying this T cell receptor (beta chain) was observed a handful of times. The record originates from a study of cytomegalovirus exposure and HLA in healthy donors. V was shortened by 0 bases and J by 0 bases, with 8 bases between the two germline ends. Germline V gene lookup returns CDR1 MNHEY and CDR2 SMNVEV (reference sequence). The CDR3 length is 15 residues. The PCR used 60 Vbeta and 13 Jbeta primers. The method was immunoSEQ multiplex PCR; TCRdb's version includes in-frame clones alone and lacks a portion of them. This sample has 55,000 or so clones, with about 82% found just once. Sequenced input: PBMCs. This rearrangement joins TRBV27 to TRBJ1-1; weak D call: TRBD1 (5 bases). The TCR was taken from a man aged 25-45 years in good health and CMV-seronegative. As DNA, the CDR3 is TGTGCCAGCAGTTTATCGGTGGGGCTGAACACTGAAGCTTTCTTT. It is translated as CASSLSVGLNTEAFF.